The 17 T cell receptor beta chains reported below all come from one sample, sequenced in a study of cytomegalovirus exposure and HLA in healthy donors (dated by TCRdb to 2015 to 2018). Libraries were constructed by the immunoSEQ multiplex PCR assay. For the multiplex PCR, a mixture combining 60 forward primers for TCR Vbeta segments and 13 reverse primers for TCR Jbeta segments was used. TCRdb's version of the immuneACCESS table is confined to in-frame rearrangements and falls short of the full clone set. An unresolved V gene accounts for under half of the shortfall where checked; the remainder is of unknown origin. Present in this sample are 130,000 or so clones, around 80% of which were seen just once. The top ten clones comprise about 3.1% of the sample. Sequencing was performed on PBMCs. These receptors were taken from a man aged 35-49 years in good health and CMV-seronegative.

This clone was recorded once. The rearrangement uses TRBV18 and TRBJ2-7; TRBD1 agrees at 7 bases. Trimming cost V 2 bases and J 5 bases; bases outside gene matches: 6. In germline, CDR1 is KGHSH, CDR2 LQKENI. This CDR3 has 14 amino acids. DNA for the CDR3: TGTGCCAGCTCACCAAGGTTGCAGGGGGACGAGCAGTACTTC. It encodes CASSPRLQGDEQYF.

This chain connects TRBV7-2 to TRBJ2-3; perhaps TRBD2 as D (5 bases). The CDR3 sequence is 15 residues long. V lost 2 bases, J lost 1 base, and 10 bases lay in between. CDR1 and CDR2 (germline): SGHTA, FQGNSA. The CDR3 DNA reads TGTGCCAGCAGCTTAAGCGTTAGCGGCACAGATACGCAGTATTTT. Protein: CASSLSVSGTDTQYF.

A few counts support this clone. The chain uses TRBV5-1 and TRBJ1-2; perhaps TRBD1 as D (5 bases). V lost 0 bases, J lost 2 bases, and 11 bases lay in between. Germline V gene data show CDR1 as SGHRS and CDR2 as YFSETQ. The CDR3 sequence is 15 residues long. The CDR3 here is CASSLVGTGNYGYTF. For the CDR3, the DNA is TGCGCCAGCAGCTTGGTAGGCACAGGCAACTATGGCTACACCTTC.

The chain carries TRBV5-4 and TRBJ2-7; unclear D gene. The germline V gene has CDR1 SGHNT and CDR2 YYREEE (reference sequence). The V gene lost 1 base and the J gene lost 1 base, with 9 bases spanning the gap. CDR3 length: 14 amino acids. DNA of the CDR3: TGTGCCAGCAGCTTGTATGGCATTTCCTACGAGCAGTACTTC. Protein sequence: CASSLYGISYEQYF.

The chain combines TRBV6-6 with TRBJ2-2, with TRBD1 identical over 8 bases. Trimming cost V 7 bases and J 7 bases; bases outside gene matches: 11. The CDR3 runs 15 residues. Germline values: CDR1 MNHNY, CDR2 SVGAGI (reference sequence). The CDR3, as DNA: TGTGCCAGCAATACACGCAGGGGGCTTGTCGGGGAGCTGTTTTTT. Translation gives CASNTRRGLVGELFF.

This chain uses TRBV5-1 with TRBJ2-7; 9 bases match TRBD2. The CDR3 covers 18 residues. Germline V gene sequence: CDR1 SGHRS, CDR2 YFSETQ. V lost 4 bases and J lost 3; bases outside the gene matches: 17. The CDR3 bases are TGCGCCAGCAGCAGTCTCTTTGTCTCCCTAGCGGGAAACTACGAGCAGTACTTC. It is translated as CASSSLFVSLAGNYEQYF.

The V and J genes are TRBV9 and TRBJ2-1, with D possibly TRBD1 on 6 matching bases. V lost 0 bases to trimming and J lost 0 bases, with 10 bases between them. Germline V gives CDR1 SGDLS, CDR2 YYNGEE. This CDR3 is 16 amino acids long. CDR3 protein: CASSVDVDSSYNEQFF. The CDR3 DNA is TGTGCCAGCAGCGTAGACGTGGACAGCTCCTACAATGAGCAGTTCTTC.

This clone was seen just once. The V call is TRBV27, the J call TRBJ1-5; a weak D match, TRBD1 (6 bases). Trimming removed 2 bases at V and 2 bases at J, with 7 bases between. This CDR3 comprises 14 residues. Germline values: CDR1 MNHEY, CDR2 SMNVEV (reference sequence). CDR3 residues: CASSLEGGNQPQHF. Here the CDR3 DNA reads TGTGCCAGCAGTTTAGAGGGGGGCAATCAGCCCCAGCATTTT.

The chain has TRBV5-5 and TRBJ1-2; D remains unclear. CDR1 is SGHKS and CDR2 is YYEKEE in the germline V gene (reference sequence). CDR3 length equals 14 residues. V was cut by 0 bases and J by 1 base, with 7 bases left in between. As DNA, the CDR3 is TGTGCCAGCAGCTTGGCACAGATTAACTATGGCTACACCTTC. It encodes CASSLAQINYGYTF. Supplemented by reference TRBV5-5 and TRBJ1-2, the full variable domain reads DAGVTQSPTHLIKTRGQQVTLRCSPISGHKSVSWYQQVLGQGPQFIFQYYEKEERGRGNFPDRFSARQFPNYSSELNVNALLLGDSALYLCASSLAQINYGYTFGSGTRLTVV.

In its sample, this clone was seen a few times. V and J are TRBV14 and TRBJ1-2; a weak D match, TRBD1 (5 bases). The germline V gene encodes CDR1 SGHDN and CDR2 FVKESK. The CDR3 is 15 amino acids. V was clipped by 0 bases and J by 4 bases, with 12 bases between them. CDR3 amino acids: CASSQEWGLAYGYTF. The CDR3 DNA reads TGTGCCAGCAGCCAAGAGTGGGGACTCGCCTATGGCTACACCTTC. Variable domain in full (rest from reference TRBV14 and TRBJ1-2): EAGVTQFPSHSVIEKGQTVTLRCDPISGHDNLYWYRRVMGKEIKFLLHFVKESKQDESGMPNNRFLAERTGGTYSTLKVQPAELEDSGVYFCASSQEWGLAYGYTFGSGTRLTVV.

The gene calls are TRBV5-6 and TRBJ2-2; 7 nucleotides agree with TRBD2. This CDR3 has 15 residues. The V gene's germline CDR1 is SGHDT and CDR2 YYEEEE. The V segment lost 7 bases and the J segment 0 bases; nucleotides outside the gene matches: 6. The CDR3 coding sequence is TGTGCCAGCTTGCGGGGGTCATCGAACACCGGGGAGCTGTTTTTT. It translates to CASLRGSSNTGELFF.

This clone was observed a few times. One junction end does not reproduce the germline sequence, and a read error may be involved. The chain is built from TRBV12-5 and TRBJ2-1; a possible D gene is TRBD1 (6 bases). Germline lookup yields CDR1 LGHNT and CDR2 FRNRAP. There are 11 residues in the CDR3. The CDR3 is CASGYTGSWVF. CDR3 bases: TGTGCTAGTGGTTACACAGGGTCTTGGGTCTTC.

The J gene is TRBJ2-7, the V gene TRBV5-1, with TRBD2 identical over 9 bases. This CDR3 spans 16 amino acids. The V segment lost 4 bases and the J segment 0 bases; nucleotides outside the gene matches: 8. Germline V gene lookup returns CDR1 SGHRS and CDR2 YFSETQ. Here the CDR3 reads CASSLPGLASSYEQYF. CDR3 nucleotide sequence: TGCGCCAGCAGCCTCCCAGGACTAGCGAGCTCCTACGAGCAGTACTTC.

The genes are TRBV11-2 and TRBJ1-5; 8 positions agree with TRBD1. V shed 3 bases, J shed 8 bases, and the junction held 9 bases outside the gene matches. Germline V gene lookup returns CDR1 SGHAT and CDR2 FQNNGV. CDR3 length equals 15 residues. The CDR3 sequence: CASSFKDREGEPQHF. DNA of the CDR3: TGTGCCAGCAGCTTCAAGGACAGGGAAGGGGAGCCCCAGCATTTT.

The chain carries TRBV15 and TRBJ1-2, with D possibly being TRBD1 (6 bases). CDR1 is LNHNV and CDR2 is YYDKDF in the germline V gene (reference sequence). CDR3 size: 17 residues. V was cut by 6 bases and J by 0 bases, with 20 bases left in between. Here the CDR3 DNA reads TGTGCCACCAGTCCCTTCCCTGCAGGGGAAACTAACTATGGCTACACCTTC. This translates into CATSPFPAGETNYGYTF.

The chain has TRBV5-1 and TRBJ2-3; 7 nucleotides line up with TRBD2. The CDR3 is 16 residues long. CDR1 is SGHRS and CDR2 is YFSETQ in the germline V gene. The V gene end was trimmed by 0 bases and the J gene end by 4 bases; junction bases not matched to a gene: 8. This CDR3 is CASSLAVLADPDTQYF. The CDR3 DNA reads TGCGCCAGCAGCTTGGCCGTTCTAGCGGACCCAGATACGCAGTATTTT.

The J gene is TRBJ1-2, the V gene TRBV6-5, with D possibly being TRBD1 (6 bases). The CDR3 length is 16 residues. Germline loops: CDR1 MNHEY, CDR2 SVGAGI. V lost 0 bases and J 0 bases, leaving 11 bases between the germline ends. The CDR3 sequence is CASSYSTGPTNYGYTF. The CDR3 DNA follows: TGTGCCAGCAGTTACTCGACAGGACCTACTAACTATGGCTACACCTTC.